These 22 T cell receptor beta chains share one sample of origin, sequenced in a study of CD8+ T cells in alopecia areata. cDNA prepared by RNA extraction and subsequent reverse transcription served as the template for sequencing. TCRdb keeps only in-frame clones here, not all; method: immunoSEQ multiplex PCR. The repertoire holds over 95,000 clones, with approximately 51% as singletons. Described treatment: oral pan-JAK inhibitor, 5-10 mg twice daily. The sample here was CD4+ T cells sorted from blood, taken at week 24, from a patient treated with tofacitinib. The origin of the receptors is a human donor with alopecia areata.

As to this clone: The sample holds other DNA sequences that translate to the same CDR3. The V gene is TRBV5-1, the J gene TRBJ2-7; possible D gene TRBD2, 5 bases. Germline-derived CDR1 and CDR2 are SGHRS and YFSETQ. This CDR3 has 14 residues. V was cut by 0 bases and J by 3 bases, with 10 bases left in between. The CDR3 DNA is TGCGCCAGCAGCTTGGACCCACGGGGCTACGAGCAGTACTTC. This codes for CASSLDPRGYEQYF.

CDR3 in DNA: TGTGCCAGCAGTTACGCTCGTTTGGATACGCAGTATTTT. Translated, it gives CASSYARLDTQYF. The chain joins TRBV6-5 to TRBJ2-3; D not resolved. This CDR3 comprises 13 residues. Germline V CDR1 and CDR2: MNHEY, SVGAGI. Trimming took off 2 bases at V and 6 bases at J, with 9 bases between the two ends.

This clone appeared a single time. The chain combines TRBV7-3 with TRBJ1-1; D not certain. Between the trimmed V and J ends, which lost 1 base and 4 bases, there was a span of 10 bases. The V gene's germline CDR1 is SGHTA and CDR2 FQGTGA. This CDR3 contains 14 residues. CDR3 DNA sequence: TGTGCCAGCAGCTTAAATCAGGAGTTCACTGAAGCTTTCTTT. Its translation: CASSLNQEFTEAFF.

This sequence joins TRBV25-1 and TRBJ2-5; tentatively, D is TRBD1 or TRBD2 (6 bases each). The V end lost 1 base, the J end lost 5 bases, and 14 bases lay between the germline ends. CDR1 is MGHDK, CDR2 SYGVNS, per germline. CDR3 length: 15 amino acids. The CDR3 protein is CASSESVPGAETQYF. The CDR3 DNA reads as TGTGCCAGCAGTGAATCGGTCCCGGGGGCGGAGACCCAGTACTTC.

V usage is TRBV29-1 and J usage is TRBJ2-2, with a tentative D call TRBD1 (6 bases). This CDR3 spans 12 amino acids. V lost 7 bases and J lost 4, with 10 bases in between. Germline values: CDR1 SQVTM, CDR2 ANQGSEA. CDR3 sequence reads: CSATGTTGELFF. The CDR3 nucleotides read TGCAGCGCTACAGGGACCACCGGGGAGCTGTTTTTT.

This clone was counted only a few times. The chain is built from TRBV15 and TRBJ2-3; D not certain. This CDR3 comprises 14 residues. V was shortened by 0 bases and J by 2 bases, with 6 bases between the two germline ends. CDR1 LNHNV and CDR2 YYDKDF come from the germline V gene (reference sequence). CDR3 in DNA: TGTGCCACCAGCAGAGATCCCTACACAGATACGCAGTATTTT. Protein: CATSRDPYTDTQYF.

On this clone: Other DNA sequences in this sample translate to the same CDR3. The chain couples TRBV27 to TRBJ2-7; possibly TRBD1 or TRBD2 for D (5 bases each). The CDR3 runs 14 residues. The V gene's germline CDR1 is MNHEY and CDR2 SMNVEV (reference sequence). V was clipped by 3 bases and J by 4 bases, with 13 bases between them. Written as DNA, the CDR3 is TGTGCCAGCAGTTTGAGAGGGGACGGGTACGAGCAGTACTTC. Amino acid sequence: CASSLRGDGYEQYF.

There are a few counts of this clone. The chain combines TRBV5-1 with TRBJ2-1; D not resolved. From germline, CDR1 is SGHRS and CDR2 YFSETQ. The CDR3 is 15 amino acids. Trimming shortened V by 0 bases and J by 9 bases, and 16 bases separated the two germline ends. The CDR3 loop reads CASSLEFTPQREQFF. The CDR3 DNA reads as TGCGCCAGCAGCTTGGAGTTCACGCCTCAGCGTGAGCAGTTCTTC.

The J gene is TRBJ2-3, the V gene TRBV6-5; 9 nucleotides agree with TRBD2. J was trimmed by 3 bases and V by 6 bases; bases with no gene match: 7. The CDR3 is made up of 15 amino acids. From germline, CDR1 is MNHEY and CDR2 SVGAGI. The CDR3 bases are TGTGCCAGCAGGAAAAAGCGGGGGGCAACAGATACGCAGTATTTT. Encoded protein: CASRKKRGATDTQYF.

There are a few counts of this clone. V usage is TRBV28 and J usage is TRBJ1-5; TRBD1 might be the D (5 bases). The CDR3 totals 16 residues. CDR1 is MDHEN and CDR2 is SYDVKM in the germline V gene. The germline V and J ends were trimmed by 5 bases and 3 bases, with 17 bases remaining between them. The CDR3 reads CASSPPGQGVNQPQHF. The DNA for the CDR3 is TGTGCCAGCAGTCCCCCCGGGCAGGGAGTCAATCAGCCCCAGCATTTT.

The V and J genes are TRBV29-1 and TRBJ2-2; the match to TRBD1 covers 7 bases. Germline V gene lookup returns CDR1 SQVTM and CDR2 ANQGSEA. CDR3 length: 13 residues. The V gene end was trimmed by 4 bases and the J gene end by 5 bases; junction bases not matched to a gene: 4. CDR3: CSVVQGWTGELFF. CDR3 DNA sequence: TGCAGCGTTGTACAGGGGTGGACCGGGGAGCTGTTTTTT.

This clone was seen a single time. The chain links TRBV23-1 to TRBJ1-2, with 10 bases aligning to TRBD1. TRBV23-1 is known as an ORF, though its function is uncertain. This CDR3 is built from 14 residues. V dropped 7 bases and J dropped 2; count of bases not matched to a gene: 4. The CDR3 sequence is CASTQGQGNYGYTF. The CDR3 DNA is TGCGCCAGCACCCAGGGACAGGGGAACTATGGCTACACCTTC.

The chain employs TRBV29-1 and TRBJ2-7; D gene uncertain. This CDR3 is 12 amino acids long. From germline, CDR1 is SQVTM and CDR2 ANQGSEA. V shed 6 bases and J shed 7 bases, with 16 bases lying between them. DNA for the CDR3: TGCAGCGTCTCGGTCAGATCTAGGGAGCAGTACTTC. It is translated as CSVSVRSREQYF.

This rearrangement joins TRBV29-1 to TRBJ2-7, with D maybe TRBD2 (5 bases). Germline CDR1 reads SQVTM; CDR2 reads ANQGSEA. V lost 1 base, J lost 12 bases, and 19 bases lay in between. CDR3 size: 13 residues. In DNA form, the CDR3 reads TGCAGCGTTGAAGGTTTAGGACGGACTTCGCTGTACTTC. Its translation is CSVEGLGRTSLYF.

This clone was detected once. This CDR3 reads CASSLGGQGANEQYF. The DNA for the CDR3 is TGTGCCAGCAGCTTAGGTGGACAGGGGGCTAACGAGCAGTACTTC. V and J are TRBV7-6 and TRBJ2-7; 11 bases agree with TRBD1. The germline gives CDR1 SGHVS, CDR2 FNYEAQ. J gave up 5 bases and V 1 base, and 4 bases lay outside the gene matches. The CDR3 runs 15 residues.

In this sample, this clone turned up a few times. This sequence joins TRBV5-1 and TRBJ2-6, with 9 bases lining up with TRBD1. This CDR3 region has 17 residues. Trimming removed 3 bases from V and 0 bases from J; junction bases left unmatched: 4. Germline values: CDR1 SGHRS, CDR2 YFSETQ. CDR3 protein: CASSSGTGTSGANVLTF. The CDR3 DNA sequence: TGCGCCAGCAGCTCCGGGACAGGGACCTCTGGGGCCAACGTCCTGACTTTC.

This chain links TRBV7-9 with TRBJ1-1, with 9 bases aligning to TRBD1. This CDR3 has 17 amino acids. Germline V gene sequence: CDR1 SEHNR, CDR2 FQNEAQ (reference sequence). The V and J ends lost 4 bases and 0 bases, in that order; junction bases with no gene match: 9. As DNA, the CDR3 is TGTGCCAGCAGCTCTAGACAGGGGGATCCCATGAACACTGAAGCTTTCTTT. It encodes CASSSRQGDPMNTEAFF. Full variable domain (remainder filled in from reference TRBV7-9 and TRBJ1-1): DTGVSQNPRHKITKRGQNVTFRCDPISEHNRLYWYRQTLGQGPEFLTYFQNEAQLEKSRLLSDRFSAERPKGSFSTLEIQRTEQGDSAMYLCASSSRQGDPMNTEAFFGQGTRLTVV.

The gene calls are TRBV29-1 and TRBJ2-7, with D unresolved. The CDR3 runs to 13 residues. The V end was cut by 4 bases, the J end by 2 bases, with 12 bases between. CDR1 SQVTM and CDR2 ANQGSEA come from the germline V gene. The CDR3 spells CSVVWRGAYEQYF. The CDR3 DNA is TGCAGCGTTGTTTGGAGAGGAGCCTACGAGCAGTACTTC.

The V gene is TRBV29-1, the J gene TRBJ2-7; D may be TRBD1 (6 bases). The CDR3 spans 13 residues. Germline assignment: CDR1 SQVTM and CDR2 ANQGSEA. V lost 7 bases to trimming and J lost 2 bases, with 15 bases between them. DNA of the CDR3: TGCAGCGCCATCAGAGGGGGTACCTACGAGCAGTACTTC. Protein: CSAIRGGTYEQYF.

This clone appeared a single time. The V gene is TRBV30, the J gene TRBJ1-4, with D possibly TRBD1 on 6 matching bases. Germline values: CDR1 GTSNPN, CDR2 SVGIG (reference sequence). Trimming cost V 3 bases and J 10 bases, with 24 bases left between them. The CDR3 consists of 16 residues. CDR3 DNA sequence: TGTGCCTGGAGGGACAGTTTACAGGGTCAACGAGGAAAACTGTTTTTT. This encodes CAWRDSLQGQRGKLFF. Complete variable domain (other parts from reference TRBV30 and TRBJ1-4): SQTIHQWPATLVQPVGSPLSLECTVEGTSNPNLYWYRQAAGRGLQLLFYSVGIGQISSEVPQNLSASRPQDRQFILSSKKLLLSDSGFYLCAWRDSLQGQRGKLFFGSGTQLSVL.

Only a few counts were recorded for this clone. V gene TRBV7-2 combines with J gene TRBJ2-1; D is unclear. CDR1 SGHTA and CDR2 FQGNSA come from the germline V gene. Trimming cost V 4 bases and J 5 bases, with 12 bases left between them. This CDR3 comprises 14 residues. The chain's CDR3 is CASSSLSVDNEQFF. The CDR3 bases are TGTGCCAGCAGCTCCCTTTCCGTGGACAATGAGCAGTTCTTC.

The sample holds a few counts of this clone. The chain combines TRBV29-1 with TRBJ2-3; TRBD2 agrees at 8 bases. The CDR3 extends over 14 amino acids. Germline CDR1 SQVTM, CDR2 ANQGSEA. Unmatched junction bases numbered 7, after V lost 4 bases and J lost 4 bases. Written as DNA, the CDR3 is TGCAGCGTTGCACCAGGACTAGCACCAGATACGCAGTATTTT. Translating it yields CSVAPGLAPDTQYF.